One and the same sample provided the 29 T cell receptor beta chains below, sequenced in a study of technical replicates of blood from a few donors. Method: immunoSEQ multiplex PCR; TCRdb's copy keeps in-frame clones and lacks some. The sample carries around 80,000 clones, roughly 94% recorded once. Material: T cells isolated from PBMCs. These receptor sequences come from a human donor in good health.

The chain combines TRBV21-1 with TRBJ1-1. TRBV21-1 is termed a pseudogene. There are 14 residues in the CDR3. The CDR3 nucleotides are TGTGCCAGCAGCAAAGAATCCGGACCTGCCGGGACTTTCTTT. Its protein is CASSKESGPAGTFF.

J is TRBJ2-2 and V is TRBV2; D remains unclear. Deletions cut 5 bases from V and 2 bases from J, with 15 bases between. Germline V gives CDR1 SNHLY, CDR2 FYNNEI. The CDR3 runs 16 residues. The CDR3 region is CASSMESIFNTGELFF. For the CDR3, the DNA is TGTGCCAGCAGTATGGAGTCTATCTTCAACACCGGGGAGCTGTTTTTT.

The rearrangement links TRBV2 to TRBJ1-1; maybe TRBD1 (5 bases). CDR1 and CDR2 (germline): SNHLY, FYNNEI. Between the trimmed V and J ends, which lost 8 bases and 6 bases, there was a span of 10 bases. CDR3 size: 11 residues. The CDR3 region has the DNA TGTGCCAGCGGGGGGGTGGCTGAAGCTTTCTTT. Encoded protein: CASGGVAEAFF.

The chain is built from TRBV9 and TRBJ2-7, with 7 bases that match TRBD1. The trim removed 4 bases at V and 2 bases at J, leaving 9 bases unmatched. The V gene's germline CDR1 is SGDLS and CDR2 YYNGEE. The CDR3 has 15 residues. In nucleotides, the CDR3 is TGTGCCAGCAGCCCCCGGACAGGTTACACCTACGAGCAGTACTTC. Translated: CASSPRTGYTYEQYF.

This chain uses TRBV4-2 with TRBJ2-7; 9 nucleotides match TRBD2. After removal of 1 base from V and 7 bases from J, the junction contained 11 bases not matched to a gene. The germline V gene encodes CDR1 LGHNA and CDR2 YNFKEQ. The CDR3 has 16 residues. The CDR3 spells CASSQVASGTAREQYF. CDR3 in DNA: TGTGCCAGCAGCCAAGTGGCTAGCGGGACGGCGAGGGAGCAGTACTTC.

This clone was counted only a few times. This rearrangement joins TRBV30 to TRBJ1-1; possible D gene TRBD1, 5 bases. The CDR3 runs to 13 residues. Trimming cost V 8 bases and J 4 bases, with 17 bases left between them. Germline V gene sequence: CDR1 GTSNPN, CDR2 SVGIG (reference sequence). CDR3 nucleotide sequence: TGTGCCGGGACCCACCGGGGGGTCACTGAAGCTTTCTTT. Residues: CAGTHRGVTEAFF.

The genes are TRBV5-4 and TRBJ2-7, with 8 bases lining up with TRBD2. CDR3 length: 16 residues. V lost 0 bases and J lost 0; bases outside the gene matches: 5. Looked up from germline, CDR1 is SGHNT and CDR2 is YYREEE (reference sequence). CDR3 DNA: TGTGCCAGCAGCTTGGAATTAGCGGGGAGCTCCTACGAGCAGTACTTC. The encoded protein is CASSLELAGSSYEQYF.

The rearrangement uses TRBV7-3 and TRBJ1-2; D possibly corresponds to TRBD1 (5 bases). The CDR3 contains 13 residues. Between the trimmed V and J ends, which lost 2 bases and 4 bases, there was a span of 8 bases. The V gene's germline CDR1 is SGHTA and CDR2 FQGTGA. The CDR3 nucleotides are TGTGCCAGCAGCTTACAGGGTGTCTATGGCTACACCTTC. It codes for CASSLQGVYGYTF. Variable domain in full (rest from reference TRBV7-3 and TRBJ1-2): GAGVSQTPSNKVTEKGKYVELRCDPISGHTALYWYRQSLGQGPEFLIYFQGTGAADDSGLPNDRFFAVRPEGSVSTLKIQRTERGDSAVYLCASSLQGVYGYTFGSGTRLTVV.

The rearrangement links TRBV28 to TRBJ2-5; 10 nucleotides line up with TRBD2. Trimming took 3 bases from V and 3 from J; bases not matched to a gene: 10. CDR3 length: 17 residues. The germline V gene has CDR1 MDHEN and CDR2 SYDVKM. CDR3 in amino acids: CASSFIQGLADEETQYF. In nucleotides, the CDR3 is TGTGCCAGCAGTTTTATTCAAGGACTAGCGGATGAAGAGACCCAGTACTTC.

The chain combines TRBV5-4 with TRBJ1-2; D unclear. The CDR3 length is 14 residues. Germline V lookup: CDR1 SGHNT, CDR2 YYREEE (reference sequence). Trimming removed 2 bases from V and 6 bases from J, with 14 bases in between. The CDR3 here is CASSFALTGDGYTF. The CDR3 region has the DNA TGTGCCAGCAGCTTCGCCCTAACGGGAGATGGCTACACCTTC.

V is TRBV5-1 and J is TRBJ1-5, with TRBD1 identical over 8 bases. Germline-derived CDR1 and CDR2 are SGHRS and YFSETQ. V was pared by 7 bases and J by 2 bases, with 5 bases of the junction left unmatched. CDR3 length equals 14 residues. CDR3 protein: CASSPGQGNQPQHF. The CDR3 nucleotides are TGCGCCAGCTCACCGGGACAGGGCAATCAGCCCCAGCATTTT.

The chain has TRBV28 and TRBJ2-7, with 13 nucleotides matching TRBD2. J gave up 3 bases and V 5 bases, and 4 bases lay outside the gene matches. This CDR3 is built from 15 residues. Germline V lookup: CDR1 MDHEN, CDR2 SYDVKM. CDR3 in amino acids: CASSPRLAGGYEQYF. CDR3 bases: TGTGCCAGCAGTCCTAGACTAGCGGGAGGCTACGAGCAGTACTTC. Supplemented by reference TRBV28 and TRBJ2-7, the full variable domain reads DVKVTQSSRYLVKRTGEKVFLECVQDMDHENMFWYRQDPGLGLRLIYFSYDVKMKEKGDIPEGYSVSREKKERFSLILESASTNQTSMYLCASSPRLAGGYEQYFGPGTRLTVT.

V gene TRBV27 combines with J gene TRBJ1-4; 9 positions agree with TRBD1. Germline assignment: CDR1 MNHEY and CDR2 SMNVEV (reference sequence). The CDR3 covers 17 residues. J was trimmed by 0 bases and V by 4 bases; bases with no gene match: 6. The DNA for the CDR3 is TGTGCCAGCAGTTCTCGACAGGGGGGGGCAACTAATGAAAAACTGTTTTTT. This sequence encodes CASSSRQGGATNEKLFF. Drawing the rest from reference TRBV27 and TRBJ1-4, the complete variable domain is EAQVTQNPRYLITVTGKKLTVTCSQNMNHEYMSWYRQDPGLGLRQIYYSMNVEVTDKGDVPEGYKVSRKEKRNFPLILESPSPNQTSLYFCASSSRQGGATNEKLFFGSGTQLSVL.

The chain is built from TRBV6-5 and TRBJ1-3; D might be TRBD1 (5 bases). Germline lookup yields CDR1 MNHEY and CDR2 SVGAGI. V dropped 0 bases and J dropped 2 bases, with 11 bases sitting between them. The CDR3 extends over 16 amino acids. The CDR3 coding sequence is TGTGCCAGCAGTTACTCCTTGGCAGGGACTGGAAACACCATATATTTT. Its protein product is CASSYSLAGTGNTIYF.

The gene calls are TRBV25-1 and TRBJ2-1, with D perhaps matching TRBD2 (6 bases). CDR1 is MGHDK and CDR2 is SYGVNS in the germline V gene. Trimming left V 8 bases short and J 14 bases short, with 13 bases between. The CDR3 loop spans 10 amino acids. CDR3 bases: TGTGCCAGCGTGGAGGGAAGGGAGTTCTTC. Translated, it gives CASVEGREFF.

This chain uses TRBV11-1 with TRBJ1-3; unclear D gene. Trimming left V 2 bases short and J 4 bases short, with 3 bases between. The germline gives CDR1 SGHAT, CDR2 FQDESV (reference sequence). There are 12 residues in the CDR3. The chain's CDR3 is CASSLPGNTIYF. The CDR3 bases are TGTGCCAGCAGCTTACCGGGAAACACCATATATTTT.

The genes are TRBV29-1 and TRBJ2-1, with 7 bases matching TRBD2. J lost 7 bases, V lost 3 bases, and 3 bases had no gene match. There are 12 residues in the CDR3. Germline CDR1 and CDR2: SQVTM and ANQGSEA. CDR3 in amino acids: CSVDREANEQFF. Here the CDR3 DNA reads TGCAGCGTTGATCGGGAGGCAAATGAGCAGTTCTTC.

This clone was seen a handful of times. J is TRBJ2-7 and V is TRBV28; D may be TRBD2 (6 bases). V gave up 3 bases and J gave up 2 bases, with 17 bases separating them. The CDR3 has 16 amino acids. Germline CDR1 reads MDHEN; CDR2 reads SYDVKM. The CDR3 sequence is CASSFLVGGSPYEQYF. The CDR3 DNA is TGTGCCAGCAGTTTTTTGGTGGGAGGCTCTCCCTACGAGCAGTACTTC.

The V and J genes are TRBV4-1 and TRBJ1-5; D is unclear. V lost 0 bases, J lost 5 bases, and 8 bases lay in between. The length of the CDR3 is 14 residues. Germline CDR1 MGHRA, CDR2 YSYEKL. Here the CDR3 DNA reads TGCGCCAGCAGCCAAGATCGATCGGATCAGCCCCAGCATTTT. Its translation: CASSQDRSDQPQHF.

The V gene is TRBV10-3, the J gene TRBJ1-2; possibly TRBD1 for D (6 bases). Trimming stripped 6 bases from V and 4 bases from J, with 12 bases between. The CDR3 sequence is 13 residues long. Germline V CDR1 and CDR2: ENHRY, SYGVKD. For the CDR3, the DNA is TGTGCCATCAGGACAGGTCTGGCCTATGGCTACACCTTC. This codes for CAIRTGLAYGYTF.

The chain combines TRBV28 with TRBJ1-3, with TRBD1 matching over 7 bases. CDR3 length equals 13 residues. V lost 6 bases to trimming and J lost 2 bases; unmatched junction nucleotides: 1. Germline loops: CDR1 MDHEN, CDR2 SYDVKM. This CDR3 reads CASRGTAGNTIYF. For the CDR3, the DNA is TGTGCCAGCAGGGGGACAGCTGGAAACACCATATATTTT.

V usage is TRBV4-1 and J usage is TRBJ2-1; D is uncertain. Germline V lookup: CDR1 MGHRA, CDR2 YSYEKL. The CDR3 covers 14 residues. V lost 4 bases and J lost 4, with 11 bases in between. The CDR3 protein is CASSPPWAYNEQFF. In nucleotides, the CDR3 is TGCGCCAGCAGCCCCCCGTGGGCTTACAATGAGCAGTTCTTC.

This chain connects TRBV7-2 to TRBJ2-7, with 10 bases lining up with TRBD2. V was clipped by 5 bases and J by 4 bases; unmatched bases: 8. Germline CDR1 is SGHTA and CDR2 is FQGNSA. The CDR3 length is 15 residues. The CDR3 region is CASSPPGLASYEQYF. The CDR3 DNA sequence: TGTGCCAGCAGCCCCCCGGGACTAGCGAGTTACGAGCAGTACTTC.

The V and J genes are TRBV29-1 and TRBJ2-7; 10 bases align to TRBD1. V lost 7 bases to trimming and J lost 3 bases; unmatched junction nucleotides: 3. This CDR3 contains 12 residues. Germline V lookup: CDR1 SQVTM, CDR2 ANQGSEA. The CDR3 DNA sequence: TGCAGCGCTCGGACAGGGGGCTACGAGCAGTACTTC. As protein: CSARTGGYEQYF.

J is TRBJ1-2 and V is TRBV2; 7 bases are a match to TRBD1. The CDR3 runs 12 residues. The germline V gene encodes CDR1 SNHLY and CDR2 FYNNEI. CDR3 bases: TGTGGGTTCCACAGGGGTCGGGATGGCTACACCTTC. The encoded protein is CGFHRGRDGYTF. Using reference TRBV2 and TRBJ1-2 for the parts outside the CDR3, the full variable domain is EPEVTQTPSHQVTQMGQEVILRCVPISNHLYFYWYRQILGQKVEFLVSFYNNEISEKSEIFDDQFSVERPDGSNFTLKIRSTKLEDSAMYFCGFHRGRDGYTFGSGTRLTVV.

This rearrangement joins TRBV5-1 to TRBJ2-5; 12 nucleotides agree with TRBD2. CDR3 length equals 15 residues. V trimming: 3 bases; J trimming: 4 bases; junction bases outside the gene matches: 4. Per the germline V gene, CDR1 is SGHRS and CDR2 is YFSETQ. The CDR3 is CASSSLAGGGETQYF. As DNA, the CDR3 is TGCGCCAGCAGCTCCCTAGCGGGAGGGGGAGAGACCCAGTACTTC.

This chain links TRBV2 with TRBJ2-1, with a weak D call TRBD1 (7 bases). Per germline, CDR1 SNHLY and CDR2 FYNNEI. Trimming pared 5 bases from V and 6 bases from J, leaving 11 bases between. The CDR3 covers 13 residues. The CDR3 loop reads CASSRQGGNEQFF. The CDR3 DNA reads TGTGCCAGCAGTCGTCAGGGGGGCAATGAGCAGTTCTTC. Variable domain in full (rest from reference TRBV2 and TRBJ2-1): EPEVTQTPSHQVTQMGQEVILRCVPISNHLYFYWYRQILGQKVEFLVSFYNNEISEKSEIFDDQFSVERPDGSNFTLKIRSTKLEDSAMYFCASSRQGGNEQFFGPGTRLTVL.

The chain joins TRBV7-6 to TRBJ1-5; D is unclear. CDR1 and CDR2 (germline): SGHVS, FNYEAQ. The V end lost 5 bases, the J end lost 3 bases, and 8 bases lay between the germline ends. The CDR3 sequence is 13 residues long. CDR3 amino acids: CASSPNFNQPQHF. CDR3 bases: TGTGCCAGCAGCCCTAACTTCAATCAGCCCCAGCATTTT. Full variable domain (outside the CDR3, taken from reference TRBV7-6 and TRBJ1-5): GAGVSQSPRYKVTKRGQDVALRCDPISGHVSLYWYRQALGQGPEFLTYFNYEAQQDKSGLPNDRFSAERPEGSISTLTIQRTEQRDSAMYRCASSPNFNQPQHFGDGTRLSIL.

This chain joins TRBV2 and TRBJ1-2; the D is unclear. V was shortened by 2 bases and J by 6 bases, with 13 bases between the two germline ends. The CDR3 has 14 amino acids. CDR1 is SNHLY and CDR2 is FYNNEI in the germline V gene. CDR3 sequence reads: CASSERGQSDGYTF. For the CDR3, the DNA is TGTGCCAGCAGTGAACGGGGTCAAAGCGATGGCTACACCTTC.